Sequencing of this T cell receptor beta chain was carried out in a study of blood T cell repertoires in COVID-19. For the study at large: Samples of COVID-19 (acute and convalescent) were obtained from the United States, Italy and Spain. The analysed material was cDNA or gDNA that came from T cells, B-cell-depleted T cells, or PBMCs.

CDR3 length: 15 amino acids. The V gene end was trimmed by 3 bases and the J gene end by 8 bases; junction bases not matched to a gene: 7. Germline CDR1 LGHNA, CDR2 YSLEER. Original handling: Nucleated cell number was recorded as an estimate derived from reference gene primer amplification. Profiled with immunoSEQ multiplex PCR; TCRdb holds only in-frame clones, not every one. That table gives V, J and clone size, and the DNA gave D and trimming. Of some 110,000 clones in the sample, 85% to 90% were seen once. This sequence originates from a human donor in a cohort sampled during active COVID-19. The rearrangement joins TRBV4-3 to TRBJ1-2; 12 nucleotides line up with TRBD1. Sequencing was carried out using peripheral blood. Here the CDR3 DNA reads TGCGCCAGCAGCCAGACCGGGACAGGGGGCCGAGGCTACACCTTC. As protein: CASSQTGTGGRGYTF.